Ten or more counts support the clone carrying this T cell receptor beta chain. What it recognizes is unknown. The data stem from a study of T cells in Graves' hyperthyroidism and ophthalmopathy. Researchers took RNA transcripts and amplified the TCR beta CDR3 regions from them. The TCR CDR3 first-round RT-PCR relied on the HTBI primer set. One entry per CDR3 protein results from TCRdb running MiXCR on the multiplex PCR reads. The sample lists approximately 400,000 distinct CDR3 sequences, around a sixth occurring once. The CDR3 is 16 amino acids. V lost 4 bases and J lost 6; bases outside the gene matches: 10. Germline-derived CDR1 and CDR2 are MNHEY and SMNVEV (reference sequence). The study's findings and limits: Ophthalmopathy, as predicted by the model, came a median roughly 6.3 months after the prediction.

The rearrangement links TRBV27 to TRBJ1-5, with 9 bases lining up with TRBD1. The TCR sequence derives from a woman aged 18 to 35 with Graves' hyperthyroidism. Sequencing used blood. The CDR3 bases are TGTGCCAGCAGTTCACTCTACAGGGGGCCCTCTCAGCCCCAGCATTTT. It yields the protein CASSSLYRGPSQPQHF.